Following are 8 T cell receptor beta chains from one sample sequenced in a study of CD4 T cells in relation to SARS-CoV-2 and coronaviruses. TCRdb's table, derived via immunoSEQ multiplex PCR, lists solely in-frame clones and lacks some. Here the sample spans tens of thousands of clones, roughly 90% being singletons. Material for sequencing was memory CD4+ T cells from PBMCs. These receptors originate from an adult with COVID-19.

V usage is TRBV19 and J usage is TRBJ2-1; possibly TRBD2 for D (5 bases). Germline loops: CDR1 LNHDA, CDR2 SQIVND (reference sequence). The CDR3 covers 15 residues. Trimming left V 0 bases short and J 9 bases short, with 15 bases between. This chain's CDR3 is CASSIDGRERGEQFF. CDR3 bases: TGTGCCAGTAGTATAGATGGTCGGGAACGAGGTGAGCAGTTCTTC. Full variable domain (remainder filled in from reference TRBV19 and TRBJ2-1): DGGITQSPKYLFRKEGQNVTLSCEQNLNHDAMYWYRQDPGQGLRLIYYSQIVNDFQKGDIAEGYSVSREKKESFPLTVTSAQKNPTAFYLCASSIDGRERGEQFFGPGTRLTVL.

This sequence joins TRBV7-3 and TRBJ2-5; D gene ambiguous. The germline V gene has CDR1 SGHTA and CDR2 FQGTGA. This CDR3 spans 15 amino acids. Deletions cut 5 bases from V and 1 base from J, with 14 bases between. The CDR3 reads CASSLGPTAQETQYF. The CDR3 DNA follows: TGTGCCAGCAGCCTAGGGCCTACCGCCCAAGAGACCCAGTACTTC.

The rearrangement joins TRBV2 to TRBJ1-1, with D uncertain. The CDR3 spans 14 residues. V lost 6 bases, J lost 1 base, and 12 bases lay in between. Germline loops: CDR1 SNHLY, CDR2 FYNNEI. The CDR3, as DNA: TGTGCCAGCAGGGTCGGAGAAGGGAACACTGAAGCTTTCTTT. It is translated as CASRVGEGNTEAFF.

The chain links TRBV5-1 to TRBJ2-2; the D is unclear. Germline lookup yields CDR1 SGHRS and CDR2 YFSETQ. The CDR3 sequence is 16 residues long. The ends were cut back, 0 bases at V and 0 bases at J, with 9 bases in the middle. CDR3 protein: CASSLGGATNTGELFF. CDR3 in DNA: TGCGCCAGCAGCTTGGGGGGTGCGACGAACACCGGGGAGCTGTTTTTT.

This chain connects TRBV18 to TRBJ2-7; TRBD1 aligns across 11 bases. The CDR3 consists of 16 residues. The germline V gene has CDR1 KGHSH and CDR2 LQKENI. Trimming cost V 4 bases and J 1 base; bases outside gene matches: 6. In nucleotides, the CDR3 is TGTGCCAGCTCACGTACCGGGACAGGGGGATCCTACGAGCAGTACTTC. Its translation is CASSRTGTGGSYEQYF.

The chain is built from TRBV18 and TRBJ1-1, with D possibly TRBD1 on 5 matching bases. The CDR3 runs to 15 residues. The germline V and J ends were trimmed by 7 bases and 4 bases, with 19 bases remaining between them. CDR1 and CDR2 (germline): KGHSH, LQKENI. The DNA for the CDR3 is TGTGCCAGCTTCAACAAACCACTGGGGGGCACTGAAGCTTTCTTT. It yields the protein CASFNKPLGGTEAFF.

The rearrangement links TRBV15 to TRBJ1-3; D gene uncertain. The V gene's germline CDR1 is LNHNV and CDR2 YYDKDF (reference sequence). Deletions cut 5 bases from V and 4 bases from J, with 12 bases between. The CDR3 extends over 14 amino acids. DNA of the CDR3: TGTGCCACCAGCTTGACGGGTTCAGGAAACACCATATATTTT. It codes for CATSLTGSGNTIYF.

This chain connects TRBV7-2 to TRBJ2-5; 15 nucleotides agree with TRBD2. Germline lookup yields CDR1 SGHTA and CDR2 FQGNSA. This CDR3 region has 17 residues. After removal of 4 bases from V and 4 bases from J, the junction contained 7 bases not matched to a gene. CDR3 sequence: CASSWGLAGGSRETQYF. CDR3 sequence (DNA): TGTGCCAGCAGCTGGGGACTAGCGGGGGGAAGCAGAGAGACCCAGTACTTC.